This T cell receptor (beta chain) was observed in a study of blood T cell repertoires in COVID-19. The table came from immunoSEQ multiplex PCR; TCRdb's copy has only in-frame clones and leaves some out. The sample carries a few hundred thousand clones, more than 80% recorded once. The CDR3 sequence is 15 residues long. Unmatched junction bases numbered 7, after V lost 5 bases and J lost 1 base. Germline V lookup: CDR1 GTSNPN, CDR2 SVGIG (reference sequence). Sequences were obtained from peripheral blood. The TCR originated in a woman older than 75 with acute or convalescent COVID-19. The chain is built from TRBV30 and TRBJ2-2, with 7 bases lining up with TRBD2. The CDR3 nucleotides are TGTGCCTGGGGTAGCGGGCGAGGGAACACCGGGGAGCTGTTTTTT. It is translated as CAWGSGRGNTGELFF.